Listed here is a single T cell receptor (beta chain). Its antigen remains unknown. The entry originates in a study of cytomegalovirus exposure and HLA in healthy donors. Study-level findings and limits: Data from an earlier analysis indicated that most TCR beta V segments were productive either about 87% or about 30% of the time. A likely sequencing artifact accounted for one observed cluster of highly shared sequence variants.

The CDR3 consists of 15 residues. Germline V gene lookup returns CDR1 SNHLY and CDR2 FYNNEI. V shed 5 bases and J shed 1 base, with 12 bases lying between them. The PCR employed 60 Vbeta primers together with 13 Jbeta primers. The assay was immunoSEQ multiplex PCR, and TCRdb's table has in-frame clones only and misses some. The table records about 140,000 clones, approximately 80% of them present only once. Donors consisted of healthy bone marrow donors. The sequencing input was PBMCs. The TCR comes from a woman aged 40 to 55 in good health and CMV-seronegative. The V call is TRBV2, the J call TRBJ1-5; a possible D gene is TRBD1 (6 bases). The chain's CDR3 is CASSKQGWSNQPQHF. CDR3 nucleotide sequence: TGTGCCAGCAGTAAACAGGGTTGGAGCAATCAGCCCCAGCATTTT.